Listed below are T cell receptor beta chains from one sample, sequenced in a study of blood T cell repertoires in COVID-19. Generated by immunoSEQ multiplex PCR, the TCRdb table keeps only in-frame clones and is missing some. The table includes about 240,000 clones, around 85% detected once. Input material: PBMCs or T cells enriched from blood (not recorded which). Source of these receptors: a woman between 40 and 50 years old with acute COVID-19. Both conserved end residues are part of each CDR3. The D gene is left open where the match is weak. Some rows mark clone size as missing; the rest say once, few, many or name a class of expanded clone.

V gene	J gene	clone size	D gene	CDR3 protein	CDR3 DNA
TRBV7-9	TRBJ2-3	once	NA	CASSLGHTDTQYF	TGTGCCAGCAGCTTGGGACATACAGATACGCAGTATTTT
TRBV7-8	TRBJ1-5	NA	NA	CASSLAITGGQPQHF	TGTGCCAGCAGCTTAGCAATAACGGGGGGACAGCCCCAGCATTTT
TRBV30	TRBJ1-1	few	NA	CAWRYGTPIQAFF	TGTGCCTGGAGATACGGGACACCCATTCAGGCTTTCTTT
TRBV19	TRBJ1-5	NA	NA	CASSIGAGVNQPQHF	TGTGCCAGTAGTATAGGAGCGGGGGTCAATCAGCCCCAGCATTTT
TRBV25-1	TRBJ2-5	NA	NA	CASSVQGIETQYF	TGTGCCAGCAGTGTCCAGGGAATCGAGACCCAGTACTTC
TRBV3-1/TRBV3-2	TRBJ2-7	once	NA	CASSQGLGSYEQYF	TGTGCCAGCAGCCAGGGTCTAGGCTCCTACGAGCAGTACTTC
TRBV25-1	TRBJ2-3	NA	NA	CASSETGPGLSNTDTQYF	TGTGCCAGCAGTGAGACTGGTCCGGGACTCTCTAACACAGATACGCAGTATTTT
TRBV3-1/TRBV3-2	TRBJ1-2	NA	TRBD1	CASSPGQGEDYGYTF	TGTGCCAGCAGCCCTGGACAGGGGGAGGACTATGGCTACACCTTC
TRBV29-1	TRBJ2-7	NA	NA	CSVETGVEQYF	TGCAGCGTTGAGACAGGAGTCGAGCAGTACTTC
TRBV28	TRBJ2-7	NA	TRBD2	CASSFAAGLADDYEQYF	TGTGCCAGCAGCTTCGCGGCGGGACTAGCAGACGACTACGAGCAGTACTTC
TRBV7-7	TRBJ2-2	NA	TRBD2	CASSLELADTGELFF	TGTGCTAGCAGCTTAGAACTAGCGGATACCGGGGAGCTGTTTTTT
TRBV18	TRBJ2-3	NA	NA	CASSPPSGTHTDTQYF	TGTGCCAGCTCACCACCCAGCGGCACCCACACAGATACGCAGTATTTT
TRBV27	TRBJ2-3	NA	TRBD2	CASSYGRAADTQYF	TGTGCCAGCAGTTACGGGAGGGCCGCAGATACGCAGTATTTT
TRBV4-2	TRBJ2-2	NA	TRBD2	CASSQAIGLAGRETGELFF	TGTGCCAGCAGCCAGGCGATCGGACTAGCGGGAAGGGAAACCGGGGAGCTGTTTTTT
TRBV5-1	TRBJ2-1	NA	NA	CASSFADEQFF	TGCGCCAGCAGCTTCGCGGATGAGCAGTTCTTC
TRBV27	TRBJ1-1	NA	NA	CASSFSGDTEAFF	TGTGCCAGCAGTTTTTCGGGGGACACTGAAGCTTTCTTT
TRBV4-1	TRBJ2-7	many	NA	CASSQHGLNYEQYF	TGCGCCAGCAGCCAACACGGACTTAACTACGAGCAGTACTTC
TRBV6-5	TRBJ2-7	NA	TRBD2	CASRQTSGRAADSFF	TGTGCCAGCAGGCAAACTAGCGGGAGGGCCGCCGACTCCTTCTTC
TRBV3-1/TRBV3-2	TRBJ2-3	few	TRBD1	CASSQGQGWTDTQYF	TGTGCCAGCAGCCAAGGACAGGGGTGGACAGATACGCAGTATTTT
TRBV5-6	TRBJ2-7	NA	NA	CASTLRGRFHEQYF	TGTGCCAGCACCCTGCGTGGCAGGTTCCACGAGCAGTACTTC
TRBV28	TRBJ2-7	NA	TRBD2	CASWTSGRAGEQYF	TGTGCCAGCTGGACTAGCGGGAGGGCCGGCGAGCAGTACTTC
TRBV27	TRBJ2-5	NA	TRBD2	CASSFLASGLETQYF	TGTGCCAGCAGTTTTTTGGCTAGCGGATTGGAGACCCAGTACTTC
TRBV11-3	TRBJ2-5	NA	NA	CASSSTSSQETQYF	TGTGCCAGCAGCTCCACCTCGAGTCAAGAGACCCAGTACTTC
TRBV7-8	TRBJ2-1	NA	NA	CASSFRDTYNEQFF	TGTGCCAGCAGCTTCCGGGACACCTACAATGAGCAGTTCTTC